This TCR beta chain stems from a study of blood T cell repertoires in COVID-19. About the study: Whether acute or convalescent, the COVID-19 samples came from the United States, Italy and Spain.

Seattle's enrolled individuals joined amid active infection and were then monitored longitudinally. V was cut by 8 bases and J by 4 bases, with 9 bases left in between. Germline V lookup: CDR1 ENHRY, CDR2 SYGVKD. CDR3 length equals 12 residues. The method was immunoSEQ multiplex PCR; TCRdb's version includes in-frame clones alone and lacks a portion of them. Here the sample spans just over 250,000 clones, over 80% being singletons. The sequence was obtained from a woman in her 70s with COVID-19, enrolled during active disease. The sequencing sample was made of peripheral blood. The chain employs TRBV10-3 and TRBJ1-3; D is unclear. This CDR3 is CAIEGTGNTIYF. The CDR3 region has the DNA TGTGCCATCGAGGGAACAGGAAACACCATATATTTT.